The present T cell receptor beta chain was sequenced within a study of blood T cell repertoires in COVID-19. The CDR3 contains 20 residues. The trim removed 4 bases at V and 0 bases at J, leaving 13 bases unmatched. CDR1 and CDR2 (germline): SGHTA, FQGTGA. Sequenced by immunoSEQ multiplex PCR; TCRdb stores in-frame clones only, minus some. This sample yields fewer than 100,000 clones, of which around 86% are seen a single time; roughly 4% belongs to the top ten. V gene TRBV7-3 combines with J gene TRBJ2-2, with 11 bases identical to TRBD1. Source material: peripheral blood. The TCR was taken from a man aged 55 to 70 with acute or convalescent COVID-19. The CDR3: CASSSKTDRGLVSNTGELFF. CDR3 coding DNA: TGTGCCAGCAGCTCAAAAACGGACAGGGGGCTCGTGTCGAACACCGGGGAGCTGTTTTTT. Looking up the rest from reference TRBV7-3 and TRBJ2-2 gives the full variable domain: GAGVSQTPSNKVTEKGKYVELRCDPISGHTALYWYRQSLGQGPEFLIYFQGTGAADDSGLPNDRFFAVRPEGSVSTLKIQRTERGDSAVYLCASSSKTDRGLVSNTGELFFGEGSRLTVL.